Listed here is a single TCR beta chain. Its antigen is as yet unknown. The data were taken from a study of glioma-infiltrating T cells. Using RNA template, CDR3s of TCR alpha and beta were amplified with iRepertoire arm-PCR. TCRdb independently ran MiXCR on the multiplex PCR reads; one entry per CDR3 protein. Seen here are 300,000 to 400,000 distinct CDR3 sequences, approximately 42% observed once, and the top ten hold around 11%. Study results and caveats: Above-expected tissue-blood divergence occurred in all gliomas, most in low-grade ones.

CDR3 length: 13 residues. CDR1 and CDR2 from the germline V gene are DFQATT and SNEGSKA (reference sequence). The J segment lost 5 bases and the V segment lost 6 bases, leaving 7 bases of the junction unmatched. The receptor's source is a human donor with low-grade glioma or glioblastoma, undergoing nonglioma brain surgery, or in good health (not recorded which). The chain combines TRBV20-1 with TRBJ1-5; 7 nucleotides align to TRBD1. The sequenced material came from glioma tissue, nonneoplastic brain tissue, or PBMCs (not recorded which). Here the CDR3 reads CSAKGAAHQPQHF. CDR3 bases: TGCAGTGCCAAGGGGGCAGCGCATCAGCCCCAGCATTTT.